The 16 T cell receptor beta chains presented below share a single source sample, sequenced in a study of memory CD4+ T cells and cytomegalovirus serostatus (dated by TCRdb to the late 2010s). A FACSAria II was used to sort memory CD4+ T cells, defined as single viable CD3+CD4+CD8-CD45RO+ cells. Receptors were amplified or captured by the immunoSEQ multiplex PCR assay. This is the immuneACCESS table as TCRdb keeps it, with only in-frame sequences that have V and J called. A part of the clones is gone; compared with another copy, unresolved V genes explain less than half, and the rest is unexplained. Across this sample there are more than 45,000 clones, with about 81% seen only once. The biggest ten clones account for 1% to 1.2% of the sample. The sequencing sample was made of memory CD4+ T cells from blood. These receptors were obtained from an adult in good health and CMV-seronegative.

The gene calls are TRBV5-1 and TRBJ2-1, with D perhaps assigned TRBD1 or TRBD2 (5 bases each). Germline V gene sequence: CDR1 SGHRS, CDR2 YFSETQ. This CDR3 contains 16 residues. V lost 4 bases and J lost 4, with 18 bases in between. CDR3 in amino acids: CASSPAGGNEYNEQFF. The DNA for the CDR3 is TGCGCCAGCAGCCCGGCTGGGGGTAATGAGTACAATGAGCAGTTCTTC.

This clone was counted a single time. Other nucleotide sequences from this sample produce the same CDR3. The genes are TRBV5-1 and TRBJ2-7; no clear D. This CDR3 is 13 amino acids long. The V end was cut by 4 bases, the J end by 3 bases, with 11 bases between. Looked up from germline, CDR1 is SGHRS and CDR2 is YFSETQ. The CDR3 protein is CASSPSELYEQYF. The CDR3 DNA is TGCGCCAGCAGCCCCTCGGAACTCTACGAGCAGTACTTC.

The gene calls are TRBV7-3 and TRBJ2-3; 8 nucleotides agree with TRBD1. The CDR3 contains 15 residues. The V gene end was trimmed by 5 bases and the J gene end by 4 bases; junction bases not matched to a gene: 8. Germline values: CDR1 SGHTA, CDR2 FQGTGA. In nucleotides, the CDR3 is TGTGCCAGCAGCCCAGCGACAGGGGTAGCAGATACGCAGTATTTT. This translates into CASSPATGVADTQYF.

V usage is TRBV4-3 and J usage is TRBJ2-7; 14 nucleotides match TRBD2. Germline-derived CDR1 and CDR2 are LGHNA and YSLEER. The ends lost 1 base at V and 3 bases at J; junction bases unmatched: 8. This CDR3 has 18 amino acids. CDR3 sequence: CASSQALGTSGSLYEQYF. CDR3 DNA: TGCGCCAGCAGCCAAGCCCTTGGGACTAGCGGGAGTCTCTACGAGCAGTACTTC.

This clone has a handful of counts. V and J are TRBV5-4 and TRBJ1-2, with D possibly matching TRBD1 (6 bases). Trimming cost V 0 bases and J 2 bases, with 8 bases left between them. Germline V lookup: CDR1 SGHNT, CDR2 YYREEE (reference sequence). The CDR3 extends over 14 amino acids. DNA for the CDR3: TGTGCCAGCAGCTTGGAGCAGGGGAACTATGGCTACACCTTC. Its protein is CASSLEQGNYGYTF.

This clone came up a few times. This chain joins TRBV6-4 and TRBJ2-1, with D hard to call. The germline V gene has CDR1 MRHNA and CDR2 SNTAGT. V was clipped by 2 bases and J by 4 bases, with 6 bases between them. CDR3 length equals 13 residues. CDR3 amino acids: CASSDGRYNEQFF. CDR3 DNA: TGTGCCAGCAGTGACGGCAGATACAATGAGCAGTTCTTC.

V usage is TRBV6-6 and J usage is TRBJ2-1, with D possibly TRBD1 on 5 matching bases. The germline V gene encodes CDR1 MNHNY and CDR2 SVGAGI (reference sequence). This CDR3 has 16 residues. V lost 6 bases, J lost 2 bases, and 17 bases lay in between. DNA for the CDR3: TGTGCCAGCAGCGATGAGAGCAGGGTCACCTACAATGAGCAGTTCTTC. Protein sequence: CASSDESRVTYNEQFF.

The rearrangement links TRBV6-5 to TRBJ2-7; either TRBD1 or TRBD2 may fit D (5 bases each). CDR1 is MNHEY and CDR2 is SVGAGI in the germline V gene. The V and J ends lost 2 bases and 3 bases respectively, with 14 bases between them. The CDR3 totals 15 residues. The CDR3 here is CASSYPGASIYEQYF. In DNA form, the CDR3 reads TGTGCCAGCAGTTACCCCGGGGCGTCTATCTACGAGCAGTACTTC.

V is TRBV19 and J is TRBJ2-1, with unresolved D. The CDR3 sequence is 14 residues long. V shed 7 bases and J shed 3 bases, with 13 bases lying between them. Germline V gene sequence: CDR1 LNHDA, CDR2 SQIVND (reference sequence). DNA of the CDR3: TGTGCCAGTAAAGTACAGAAGGGCTACAATGAGCAGTTCTTC. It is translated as CASKVQKGYNEQFF.

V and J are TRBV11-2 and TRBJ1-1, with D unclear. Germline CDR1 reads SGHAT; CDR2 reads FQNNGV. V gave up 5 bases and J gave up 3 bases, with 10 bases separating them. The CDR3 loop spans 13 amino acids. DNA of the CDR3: TGTGCCAGCAGCCCGTCCCCGGACACTGAAGCTTTCTTT. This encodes CASSPSPDTEAFF. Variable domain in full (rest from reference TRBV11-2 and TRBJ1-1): EAGVAQSPRYKIIEKRQSVAFWCNPISGHATLYWYQQILGQGPKLLIQFQNNGVVDDSQLPKDRFSAERLKGVDSTLKIQPAKLEDSAVYLCASSPSPDTEAFFGQGTRLTVV.

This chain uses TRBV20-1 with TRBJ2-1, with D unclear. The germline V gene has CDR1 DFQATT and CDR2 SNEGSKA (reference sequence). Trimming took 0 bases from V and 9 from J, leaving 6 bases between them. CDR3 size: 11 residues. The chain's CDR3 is CSARDRTEQFF. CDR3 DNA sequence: TGCAGTGCTAGAGATCGGACTGAGCAGTTCTTC.

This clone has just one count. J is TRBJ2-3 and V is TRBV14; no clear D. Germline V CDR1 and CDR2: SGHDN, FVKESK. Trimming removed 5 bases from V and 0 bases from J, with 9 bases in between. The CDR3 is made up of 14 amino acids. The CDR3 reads CASSSRVSTDTQYF. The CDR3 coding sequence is TGTGCCAGCAGCTCCCGGGTTAGCACAGATACGCAGTATTTT.

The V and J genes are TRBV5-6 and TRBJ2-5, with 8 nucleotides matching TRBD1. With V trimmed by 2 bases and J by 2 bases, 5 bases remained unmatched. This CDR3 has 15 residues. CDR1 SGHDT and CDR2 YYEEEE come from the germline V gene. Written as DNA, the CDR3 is TGTGCCAGCAGCTTTGGACGGACAGGGCAAGAGACCCAGTACTTC. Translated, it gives CASSFGRTGQETQYF.

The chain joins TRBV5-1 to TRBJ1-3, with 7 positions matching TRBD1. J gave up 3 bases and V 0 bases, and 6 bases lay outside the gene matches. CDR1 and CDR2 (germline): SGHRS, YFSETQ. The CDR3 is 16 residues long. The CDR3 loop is CASSLVGTANGNTIYF. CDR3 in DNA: TGCGCCAGCAGCTTGGTAGGGACAGCGAATGGAAACACCATATATTTT.

CDR3 sequence: CARSLSGRASYEQYF. The CDR3 DNA is TGTGCCAGAAGCTTAAGCGGGAGGGCATCCTACGAGCAGTACTTC. This rearrangement joins TRBV7-5 to TRBJ2-7; the table gives TRBD2 as D, unverified against the DNA. TRBV7-5 constitutes a pseudogene. There are 15 residues in the CDR3.

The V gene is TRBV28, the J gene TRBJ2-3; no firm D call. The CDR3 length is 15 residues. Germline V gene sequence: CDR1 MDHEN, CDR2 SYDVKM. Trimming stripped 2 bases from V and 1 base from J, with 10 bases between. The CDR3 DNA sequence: TGTGCCAGCAGTTTACCTCGACTTGGCACAGATACGCAGTATTTT. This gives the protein CASSLPRLGTDTQYF.